These 27 T cell receptor beta chains came from one sample sequenced in a study of blood T cell repertoires in COVID-19. Repertoires were generated with immunoSEQ multiplex PCR, while TCRdb's copy carries only in-frame clones and drops some. The sample has about 200,000 clones, about 89% seen once. The material sequenced was PBMCs or T cells enriched from blood (not recorded which). These receptors were taken from a woman aged 18 to 35 who had recovered from COVID-19.

This clone came up once. CDR3 nucleotide sequence: TGTGCCAGCAGCCATGTCAGCGGGGGGGCTGGGAATGAGCAGTTCTTC. Its translation is CASSHVSGGAGNEQFF. The genes are TRBV3-1 (or the pseudogene TRBV3-2) and TRBJ2-1, with 10 bases matching TRBD2. The trim removed 3 bases at V and 7 bases at J, leaving 9 bases unmatched. This CDR3 has 16 amino acids. The V gene's germline CDR1 is LGHDT and CDR2 YNNKEL (reference sequence).

The chain links TRBV10-3 to TRBJ2-7, with 8 bases aligning to TRBD2. Germline CDR1 ENHRY, CDR2 SYGVKD. J gave up 8 bases and V 3 bases, and 15 bases lay outside the gene matches. The CDR3 consists of 16 residues. This chain's CDR3 is CAISDPAGALQGKQYF. The CDR3 DNA reads TGTGCCATCAGTGACCCAGCGGGGGCCCTCCAGGGGAAGCAGTACTTC.

The chain combines TRBV5-6 with TRBJ1-6; D call uncertain. V lost 4 bases and J lost 6, with 17 bases in between. The length of the CDR3 is 16 residues. Germline lookup yields CDR1 SGHDT and CDR2 YYEEEE. In nucleotides, the CDR3 is TGTGCCAGCAGCCAACCAGGCCTTAGAACTAATTCACCCCTCCACTTT. Encoded protein: CASSQPGLRTNSPLHF.

V gene TRBV6-5 combines with J gene TRBJ2-7; D possibly corresponds to TRBD2 (5 bases). The CDR3 extends over 14 amino acids. V was cut by 5 bases and J by 4 bases, with 15 bases left in between. Germline CDR1 MNHEY, CDR2 SVGAGI. The CDR3 nucleotides are TGTGCCAGCAGTAATACAATTTCGGGGTACGAGCAGTACTTC. Amino acid sequence: CASSNTISGYEQYF.

This clone came up once. CDR3 amino acids: CASLRHFRENNEQFF. The CDR3, as DNA: TGTGCCAGCCTCCGACACTTCCGGGAAAACAATGAGCAGTTCTTC. The V gene is TRBV5-5, the J gene TRBJ2-1; D might be TRBD2 (5 bases). V was cut by 7 bases and J by 5 bases, with 19 bases left in between. CDR3 length: 15 residues. CDR1 and CDR2 (germline): SGHKS, YYEKEE (reference sequence).

The chain employs TRBV6-1 and TRBJ2-2; 7 nucleotides line up with TRBD2. The CDR3 is 16 residues long. V lost 2 bases, J lost 3 bases, and 6 bases stayed unmatched. CDR1 is MNHNS, CDR2 SASEGT, per germline. CDR3 sequence reads: CASSEHGAGDTGELFF. The CDR3 DNA reads as TGTGCCAGCAGTGAACATGGGGCGGGGGACACCGGGGAGCTGTTTTTT.

The rearrangement links TRBV28 to TRBJ1-1; TRBD1 agrees at 7 bases. Germline trimming cut 3 bases from V and 0 bases from J; bases unmatched to any gene: 7. The germline gives CDR1 MDHEN, CDR2 SYDVKM. CDR3 length equals 16 residues. CDR3 residues: CASSFSDRSVNTEAFF. The CDR3 bases are TGTGCCAGCAGTTTTTCGGACAGGAGCGTGAACACTGAAGCTTTCTTT.

The V call is TRBV30, the J call TRBJ1-4, with unresolved D. The CDR3 has 13 residues. The germline gives CDR1 GTSNPN, CDR2 SVGIG (reference sequence). V lost 6 bases to trimming and J lost 8 bases, with 16 bases between them. The CDR3 bases are TGTGCCTGTACGGGGATTGTGAGCGAAAAACTGTTTTTT. Protein sequence: CACTGIVSEKLFF.

This clone was detected a few times. The chain is built from TRBV5-4 and TRBJ2-5; a possible D gene is TRBD1 (6 bases). Germline CDR1 and CDR2: SGHNT and YYREEE (reference sequence). The CDR3 has 13 amino acids. The V gene lost 0 bases and the J gene lost 6 bases, with 9 bases spanning the gap. This CDR3 is CASSLDRVKTQYF. DNA of the CDR3: TGTGCCAGCAGCTTGGACAGGGTAAAGACCCAGTACTTC. The full variable domain, its missing parts supplied by reference TRBV5-4 and TRBJ2-5, is ETGVTQSPTHLIKTRGQQVTLRCSSQSGHNTVSWYQQALGQGPQFIFQYYREEENGRGNFPPRFSGLQFPNYSSELNVNALELDDSALYLCASSLDRVKTQYFGPGTRLLVL.

The CDR3: CASSHGGTTNEKLFF. The CDR3 DNA reads as TGCGCCAGCAGCCACGGGGGTACAACTAATGAAAAACTGTTTTTT. This chain connects TRBV4-1 to TRBJ1-4; TRBD1 might be the D (5 bases). Trimming cost V 3 bases and J 0 bases, with 8 bases left between them. The length of the CDR3 is 15 residues. Per the germline V gene, CDR1 is MGHRA and CDR2 is YSYEKL.

The V gene is TRBV2, the J gene TRBJ2-7; D perhaps matches TRBD1 (6 bases). The germline CDR1 and CDR2 sequences are SNHLY and FYNNEI. Trimming stripped 1 base from V and 7 bases from J, with 20 bases between. This CDR3 has 16 amino acids. CDR3 region: CASSEEPGHYYSEQYF. CDR3 nucleotides: TGTGCCAGCAGTGAAGAGCCGGGACACTACTACAGTGAGCAGTACTTC.

This rearrangement joins TRBV7-2 to TRBJ1-2; TRBD1 matches at 12 bases. Per the germline V gene, CDR1 is SGHTA and CDR2 is FQGNSA. The trim removed 0 bases at V and 7 bases at J, leaving 6 bases unmatched. CDR3 length: 16 residues. The CDR3 loop is CASSLAGGQGASGYTF. CDR3 sequence (DNA): TGTGCCAGCAGCTTAGCGGGGGGACAGGGGGCGTCTGGCTACACCTTC.

V usage is TRBV6-5 and J usage is TRBJ2-1; 7 positions agree with TRBD2. The V gene's germline CDR1 is MNHEY and CDR2 SVGAGI. After removal of 6 bases from V and 6 bases from J, the junction contained 11 bases not matched to a gene. CDR3 size: 15 residues. This CDR3 is CASSLGLVGINEQFF. The CDR3 DNA follows: TGTGCCAGCAGCCTAGGACTAGTTGGAATCAATGAGCAGTTCTTC.

The chain has TRBV30 and TRBJ1-2; the D is unclear. CDR1 is GTSNPN and CDR2 is SVGIG in the germline V gene (reference sequence). Trimming pared 0 bases from V and 10 bases from J, leaving 24 bases between. The CDR3 sequence is 16 residues long. CDR3 sequence: CAWSVRERTRARDYTF. The CDR3 region has the DNA TGTGCCTGGAGTGTACGTGAAAGAACTCGAGCCCGAGACTACACCTTC.

This chain connects TRBV6-5 to TRBJ1-5; D possibly corresponds to TRBD1 (5 bases). Trimming pared 0 bases from V and 6 bases from J, leaving 9 bases between. The length of the CDR3 is 14 residues. Germline CDR1 reads MNHEY; CDR2 reads SVGAGI. CDR3 protein: CASSYSGRSQPQHF. The CDR3 DNA reads as TGTGCCAGCAGTTACTCGGGGCGGAGTCAGCCCCAGCATTTT.

V and J are TRBV9 and TRBJ1-1; 7 bases fit TRBD1. CDR1 is SGDLS, CDR2 YYNGEE, per germline. The CDR3 is 15 residues long. J was trimmed by 6 bases and V by 2 bases; bases with no gene match: 10. DNA for the CDR3: TGTGCCAGCAGCGTGGATACAGGGGCTAGGTCTGAAGCTTTCTTT. This translates into CASSVDTGARSEAFF.

The chain carries TRBV4-1 and TRBJ1-1, with TRBD1 as a possible D gene (6 bases). V dropped 6 bases and J dropped 0 bases, with 11 bases sitting between them. CDR1 MGHRA and CDR2 YSYEKL come from the germline V gene. The CDR3 covers 14 residues. In DNA, the CDR3 is TGCGCCAGCAGGGAAGGGGGACTGAACACTGAAGCTTTCTTT. Its protein is CASREGGLNTEAFF.

The V gene is TRBV10-1, the J gene TRBJ2-7, with TRBD2 identical over 12 bases. The CDR3 covers 16 residues. From germline, CDR1 is WNHNN and CDR2 SYGVQD (reference sequence). Unmatched junction bases numbered 11, after V lost 6 bases and J lost 5 bases. CDR3: CASSFRAGLAGNEQYF. As DNA, the CDR3 is TGCGCCAGCAGCTTTCGAGCAGGACTAGCGGGGAACGAGCAGTACTTC.

A single count supports this clone. The V gene is TRBV2, the J gene TRBJ2-5, with a weak D call TRBD2 (5 bases). CDR1 and CDR2 from the germline V gene are SNHLY and FYNNEI. The V gene lost 10 bases and the J gene lost 1 base, with 19 bases spanning the gap. The CDR3 contains 15 residues. This chain's CDR3 is CAIISPAGLQETQYF. The CDR3 DNA sequence: TGTGCCATCATCAGCCCGGCAGGACTCCAAGAGACCCAGTACTTC.

The chain joins TRBV9 to TRBJ1-6; tentatively, D is TRBD1 (6 bases). CDR1 and CDR2 from the germline V gene are SGDLS and YYNGEE. This CDR3 has 16 amino acids. Trimming shortened V by 3 bases and J by 9 bases, and 19 bases separated the two germline ends. The CDR3 spells CASSEGDGTFISPLHF. Written as DNA, the CDR3 is TGTGCCAGCAGCGAGGGGGACGGAACTTTTATTTCACCCCTCCACTTT.

V gene TRBV7-2 combines with J gene TRBJ1-1; TRBD1 might be the D (5 bases). The CDR3 contains 16 residues. In germline, CDR1 is SGHTA, CDR2 FQGNSA. V lost 4 bases and J 2 bases, leaving 17 bases between the germline ends. This chain's CDR3 is CASSSRLGDLNTEAFF. The CDR3 DNA sequence: TGTGCCAGCAGCTCCAGGTTGGGGGACTTAAACACTGAAGCTTTCTTT. The variable domain in full, with the rest retrieved from reference TRBV7-2 and TRBJ1-1, is GAGVSQSPSNKVTEKGKDVELRCDPISGHTALYWYRQSLGQGLEFLIYFQGNSAPDKSGLPSDRFSAERTGGSVSTLTIQRTQQEDSAVYLCASSSRLGDLNTEAFFGQGTRLTVV.

Only one count was recorded for this clone. The J gene is TRBJ1-2, the V gene TRBV30, with TRBD1 identical over 9 bases. CDR1 and CDR2 (germline): GTSNPN, SVGIG (reference sequence). The CDR3 loop spans 13 amino acids. The V and J ends lost 2 bases and 3 bases, in that order; junction bases with no gene match: 1. The CDR3 reads CAWSRTGDYGYTF. The CDR3 DNA follows: TGTGCCTGGAGTCGGACAGGGGACTATGGCTACACCTTC.

The genes are TRBV6-5 and TRBJ2-4, with D possibly TRBD1 on 5 matching bases. Germline V CDR1 and CDR2: MNHEY, SVGAGI. The V gene lost 7 bases and the J gene lost 5 bases, with 15 bases spanning the gap. The CDR3 contains 14 residues. CDR3 residues: CASTPQGTENIQYF. The DNA of the CDR3 is TGTGCCAGCACCCCGCAGGGAACGGAAAACATTCAGTACTTC.

The rearrangement uses TRBV6-2 or TRBV6-3 and TRBJ2-1, with 9 bases identical to TRBD2. The CDR3 runs to 16 residues. The V and J ends lost 4 bases and 5 bases, in that order; junction bases with no gene match: 9. In germline, CDR1 is MNHEY, CDR2 SVGEGT. CDR3 region: CASSFAASGANNEQFF. DNA for the CDR3: TGTGCCAGCAGTTTCGCCGCTAGCGGGGCGAACAATGAGCAGTTCTTC.

This clone was counted only a few times. The chain is built from TRBV5-1 and TRBJ1-3; 9 bases map to TRBD1. The V segment lost 3 bases and the J segment 8 bases; nucleotides outside the gene matches: 6. The CDR3 totals 14 residues. Germline V gives CDR1 SGHRS, CDR2 YFSETQ. The DNA for the CDR3 is TGCGCCAGCAGCTCTGGACAGGGGAGGGACACCATATATTTT. As protein: CASSSGQGRDTIYF.

The chain employs TRBV24-1 and TRBJ1-3; D may be TRBD1 (5 bases). Trimming took 3 bases from V and 4 from J, leaving 12 bases between them. Germline V gives CDR1 KGHDR, CDR2 SFDVKD. The CDR3 has 15 residues. The CDR3 region has the DNA TGTGCCACCAGTGATCCGAAGGGGTCAGGAAACACCATATATTTT. It yields the protein CATSDPKGSGNTIYF.

The chain links TRBV9 to TRBJ2-5; 7 nucleotides agree with TRBD1. The V gene end was trimmed by 4 bases and the J gene end by 4 bases; junction bases not matched to a gene: 10. The CDR3 is made up of 15 amino acids. Germline V CDR1 and CDR2: SGDLS, YYNGEE. Here the CDR3 DNA reads TGTGCCAGCAGCCCCAGACAGGGTTTTACAGAGACCCAGTACTTC. Translating gives CASSPRQGFTETQYF.